The entry below gives a single TCR beta chain sequence along with its context. This clone was detected a few times. It has no known antigen specificity. Base qualities are not recorded, but no much larger clone differs from it by a single base. This sample is drawn from a study of blood T cell repertoires in COVID-19 (dated by TCRdb to the early 2020s). Looking at the study overall: Samples covering the acute and convalescent phases of COVID-19 were provided by collaborators in the United States, Italy and Spain. The prospective study material was composed of cDNA or gDNA derived from T cells, B-cell-depleted T cells, or PBMCs. Deeply sampled blood TCRbeta repertoires from subjects exposed to, actively infected with, or recovered from COVID-19 were included in the dataset. The repertoires were released in a freely available public database intended as a resource for research on the immune response to SARS-CoV-2. Samples were obtained from the ongoing ImmuneRACE study (first 160 participants) and from 1,254 subjects provided by 6 global collaborators. Nearly every sample came with metadata listing a de-identified subject ID, COVID-19 status, age in years and sex. Where HLA class I and class II types were available, the types were taken from metadata supplied by the sample provider, not from assay-based typing. The study at large found these results: The quantity of clinical and demographic metadata differed by source and by participant and was supplied without curation.

V is cut by 0 bases and J by 0 bases, and the space between the germline ends is 3 bases. The cysteine opens and the phenylalanine closes a CDR3 of 13 amino acids. Only CDR3 DNA is held: 39 bases, read in frame from base 1. CDR1 is given as LGHNA and CDR2 as YNFKEQ, both from the germline V gene. A second Seattle source provided samples from volunteer blood donors who had recovered from COVID-19. Each collaborating institution followed its own protocols to collect whole blood in K2EDTA tubes. For TCRbeta analysis, collaborators shipped samples as frozen whole blood, isolated PBMCs, or DNA extracted from either of those sample types. TCRbeta CDR3 regions were amplified from genomic DNA by means of the immunoSEQ Assay, a bias-controlled multiplex PCR. The published analysis was carried out like this. The number of nucleated cells in each sample was estimated from the amplification of reference gene primers within the assay. To quantify the absolute abundance of each unique TCRbeta CDR3 rearrangement, sequence reads were collapsed and filtered. For each sample, productive Simpson clonality was calculated as the square root of Simpson's diversity index over productive rearrangements. Held by TCRdb, this immuneACCESS table contains in-frame sequences only and omits some clones. Under half of the omission traces to an unresolved V gene where checked; the cause of the rest is unknown. D and trimming come from the DNA, and the V and J calls and clone size come from that table. Within this sample are 180,000 or so clones, with 84% of them counted one time only. The ten largest clones take up 7.5% to 9.5% of the sample.

The sequencing sample was made of peripheral blood. This TCR came from a man between 40 and 49 years old who had recovered from COVID-19. Rearrangement joined TRBV4-2 to TRBJ2-7; no D gene can be assigned with confidence. The nucleotides are TGTGCCAGCAGCCAAGACAGCTCCTACGAGCAGTACTTC. It is translated as CASSQDSSYEQYF.